This TCR beta chain was recorded in a study of beta chain features in type 1 diabetes. Whole-study context: Cell yields, gender and age were similar in healthy donors and patients. Nearly 110,000,000 sorted cells were examined across all samples. Findings and limits, study-wide: People with Type 1 diabetes carried modestly yet significantly shorter TCRB CDR3s in all four CD4+ subsets. Because the template was cDNA, high-expressing cells might be over-represented.

The CDR3 runs 13 residues. Germline CDR1 and CDR2: SGHNT and YYREEE (reference sequence). J lost 6 bases, V lost 0 bases, and 3 bases had no gene match. What was sequenced were expressed TCRB transcripts, since all of the isolated RNA had been reverse transcribed. TCRdb's copy holds only in-frame clones and misses some; the assay was immunoSEQ multiplex PCR. The repertoire holds about 150,000 clones, with approximately 10% as singletons. This clone has more than one count but fewer than ten. What it binds is not known. The chain employs TRBV5-4 and TRBJ2-7; 7 nucleotides line up with TRBD2. This receptor was obtained from a man aged 25-40 years with type 1 diabetes. The sequencing sample was made of central memory CD4+ T cells from blood. The CDR3 bases are TGTGCCAGCAGCTTGGGCGGGAGAGTCGAGCAGTACTTC. As protein: CASSLGGRVEQYF. The full variable domain, with the rest looked up from reference TRBV5-4 and TRBJ2-7, is ETGVTQSPTHLIKTRGQQVTLRCSSQSGHNTVSWYQQALGQGPQFIFQYYREEENGRGNFPPRFSGLQFPNYSSELNVNALELDDSALYLCASSLGGRVEQYFGPGTRLTVT.